The 14 T cell receptor beta chains reported below all come from one sample, sequenced in a study of cytomegalovirus exposure and HLA in healthy donors. PCR employed 60 Vbeta and 13 Jbeta primers. The data were produced by immunoSEQ multiplex PCR, yet TCRdb's version contains in-frame clones alone and is incomplete. The repertoire consists of about 110,000 clones, with less than 70% occurring once and the leading ten covering roughly 2.4%. Sequences were obtained from PBMCs. The receptor source for this set is a woman younger than 45 in good health and CMV-seronegative.

CDR3 nucleotides: TGCGCCAGCAGCCAAGGAGCGGGAGTTTCGGGCAATGAGCAGTTCTTC. Protein product: CASSQGAGVSGNEQFF. The chain joins TRBV4-3 to TRBJ2-1, with 8 bases matching TRBD2. CDR1 and CDR2 (germline): LGHNA, YSLEER. The CDR3 is 16 amino acids. Trimming took 1 base from V and 6 from J; bases not matched to a gene: 8.

This chain uses TRBV6-1 with TRBJ1-5, with D tentatively TRBD1 (6 bases). The CDR3 length is 15 residues. V shed 3 bases and J shed 1 base, with 10 bases lying between them. CDR1 is MNHNS, CDR2 SASEGT, per germline. CDR3 sequence: CASSESGDSNQPQHF. The CDR3 bases are TGTGCCAGCAGTGAGTCAGGGGACAGCAATCAGCCCCAGCATTTT.

The chain couples TRBV6-5 to TRBJ2-5; 9 nucleotides align to TRBD2. This CDR3 comprises 13 residues. The V and J ends lost 5 bases and 3 bases, in that order; junction bases with no gene match: 1. Germline V gene lookup returns CDR1 MNHEY and CDR2 SVGAGI. The chain's CDR3 is CASSRLAEETQYF. The CDR3 DNA reads TGTGCCAGCAGTCGACTAGCGGAAGAGACCCAGTACTTC.

This clone was counted between two and nine times. The chain couples TRBV30 to TRBJ1-1, with TRBD1 matching over 7 bases. Germline CDR1 reads GTSNPN; CDR2 reads SVGIG (reference sequence). CDR3 length: 16 residues. Trimming took 0 bases from V and 5 from J; bases not matched to a gene: 12. The DNA of the CDR3 is TGTGCCTGGAGTGTAGGGGTAGGGCAGGGGGGAACTGAAGCTTTCTTT. This encodes CAWSVGVGQGGTEAFF.

The gene calls are TRBV6-5 and TRBJ1-5; D not certain. Deletions cut 2 bases from V and 2 bases from J, with 4 bases between. This CDR3 is 13 amino acids long. Germline CDR1 is MNHEY and CDR2 is SVGAGI. This CDR3 reads CASSYGGNQPQHF. CDR3 coding DNA: TGTGCCAGCAGTTACGGAGGCAATCAGCCCCAGCATTTT.

V gene TRBV7-9 combines with J gene TRBJ2-1; possibly TRBD2 for D (6 bases). Trimming took off 3 bases at V and 10 bases at J, with 13 bases between the two ends. Germline CDR1 reads SEHNR; CDR2 reads FQNEAQ (reference sequence). CDR3 size: 13 residues. The CDR3 nucleotides are TGTGCCAGCAGCTTGGGACTCCAATCAGAGCAGTTCTTC. It encodes CASSLGLQSEQFF.

The CDR3 region is CASSLDPNSIEKLFF. The CDR3 region has the DNA TGTGCCAGCAGCTTAGATCCAAACAGCATAGAAAAACTGTTTTTT. The chain links TRBV7-2 to TRBJ1-4, with D unclear. The germline CDR1 and CDR2 sequences are SGHTA and FQGNSA. V was pared by 1 base and J by 8 bases, with 14 bases between. This CDR3 has 15 amino acids.

The rearrangement links TRBV7-2 to TRBJ2-7; a weak D match, TRBD1 (7 bases). There are 15 residues in the CDR3. Germline assignment: CDR1 SGHTA and CDR2 FQGNSA. Trimming removed 1 base from V and 3 bases from J, with 13 bases in between. The CDR3 region is CASSLDSGGYYEQYF. CDR3 coding DNA: TGTGCCAGCAGCTTAGATTCAGGGGGGTACTACGAGCAGTACTTC.

The chain is built from TRBV15 and TRBJ1-5; D is undetermined. The CDR3 covers 15 residues. The V end was cut by 1 base, the J end by 5 bases, with 12 bases between. The germline V gene encodes CDR1 LNHNV and CDR2 YYDKDF (reference sequence). Here the CDR3 reads CATSRGQAGDQPQHF. In nucleotides, the CDR3 is TGTGCCACCAGCAGAGGCCAGGCGGGAGATCAGCCCCAGCATTTT.

The chain combines TRBV6-6 with TRBJ2-1, with D perhaps TRBD2 (6 bases). The CDR3 extends over 15 amino acids. The V end lost 5 bases, the J end lost 4 bases, and 15 bases lay between the germline ends. Germline CDR1 reads MNHNY; CDR2 reads SVGAGI (reference sequence). In DNA form, the CDR3 reads TGTGCCAGCAGTGCCTCGCTAGCGTCTTACAATGAGCAGTTCTTC. This codes for CASSASLASYNEQFF.

J is TRBJ1-5 and V is TRBV20-1; D not resolved. There are 11 residues in the CDR3. Germline CDR1 is DFQATT and CDR2 is SNEGSKA (reference sequence). The V and J ends lost 7 bases and 7 bases respectively, with 11 bases between them. As DNA, the CDR3 is TGCAGTGGACAAAAGAACCAGCCCCAGCATTTT. Protein product: CSGQKNQPQHF.

The genes are TRBV2 and TRBJ1-1; 8 bases agree with TRBD1. Trimming cost V 8 bases and J 5 bases; bases outside gene matches: 10. The germline V gene has CDR1 SNHLY and CDR2 FYNNEI. The CDR3 length is 14 residues. DNA of the CDR3: TGTGCCAGCCGTGGGACAGGCAGAACAACTGAAGCTTTCTTT. Protein: CASRGTGRTTEAFF.

This clone was seen a few times. This chain links TRBV19 with TRBJ1-5; D is perhaps TRBD1 (6 bases). Trimming took off 3 bases at V and 4 bases at J, with 10 bases between the two ends. The CDR3 is made up of 14 amino acids. Germline V lookup: CDR1 LNHDA, CDR2 SQIVND (reference sequence). The CDR3 loop is CASSIGQPNQPQHF. Here the CDR3 DNA reads TGTGCCAGTAGTATTGGACAGCCAAATCAGCCCCAGCATTTT.

The chain is built from TRBV4-3 and TRBJ2-1; 12 bases match TRBD2. The CDR3 is 18 residues long. Germline CDR1 and CDR2: LGHNA and YSLEER. J was trimmed by 8 bases and V by 4 bases; bases with no gene match: 15. The CDR3 reads CASSRNVASGRARYEQFF. In DNA form, the CDR3 reads TGCGCCAGCAGCCGGAACGTAGCTAGCGGGAGGGCCAGGTATGAGCAGTTCTTC.